The next 12 T cell receptor beta chains were all read from a single sample in a study of tumor-infiltrating lymphocytes in localized non-small cell lung cancer. Clones were read by immunoSEQ multiplex PCR, and TCRdb kept only the in-frame ones, dropping some. The sample lists 7,500 to 9,500 clones, around 81% occurring once. Sequencing was performed on uninvolved lung tissue not adjacent to the tumor. These receptors were taken from a human donor with non-small cell lung cancer.

This clone has just a few counts. V usage is TRBV29-1 and J usage is TRBJ2-1; a weak D match, TRBD2 (6 bases). This CDR3 spans 14 amino acids. Trimming removed 5 bases at V and 8 bases at J, with 19 bases between. Germline V gene lookup returns CDR1 SQVTM and CDR2 ANQGSEA. The CDR3 sequence: CSVTGTRRSDEQFF. CDR3 bases: TGCAGCGTTACCGGGACTCGGAGGAGCGATGAGCAGTTCTTC.

On this clone itself: Other DNA sequences from this sample encode an identical CDR3 as well. The chain has TRBV6-6 and TRBJ1-1; tentative D call: TRBD1 (5 bases). The ends were cut back, 9 bases at V and 5 bases at J, with 10 bases in the middle. Germline values: CDR1 MNHNY, CDR2 SVGAGI (reference sequence). The CDR3 has 11 residues. The CDR3 region has the DNA TGTGCCAGTAAGACAGCAACTGAAGCTTTCTTT. It encodes CASKTATEAFF.

This clone was detected a few times. The CDR3 coding sequence is TGCAGCGTTGAAGACAGGTCGACAGCCTACGAGCAGTACTTC. Amino acids: CSVEDRSTAYEQYF. The chain carries TRBV29-1 and TRBJ2-7; a weak D match, TRBD1 (5 bases). CDR1 is SQVTM and CDR2 is ANQGSEA in the germline V gene. This CDR3 has 14 amino acids. Trimming removed 0 bases at V and 2 bases at J, with 11 bases between.

The rearrangement links TRBV5-6 to TRBJ2-1; D remains ambiguous. V lost 4 bases and J lost 8, with 16 bases in between. CDR1 SGHDT and CDR2 YYEEEE come from the germline V gene. This CDR3 contains 14 residues. CDR3 in amino acids: CASSLRNKAYEQFF. The CDR3, as DNA: TGTGCCAGCAGCCTCCGGAACAAGGCGTATGAGCAGTTCTTC.

This rearrangement joins TRBV7-2 to TRBJ2-3, with 7 bases lining up with TRBD1. V shed 5 bases, J shed 5 bases, and the junction held 10 bases outside the gene matches. The V gene's germline CDR1 is SGHTA and CDR2 FQGNSA. The CDR3 is 15 residues long. The CDR3 DNA follows: TGTGCCAGCAGCATCCCGGGACAGCGTCAAGATACGCAGTATTTT. Protein: CASSIPGQRQDTQYF.

Regarding this clone: Lacking the conserved final phenylalanine or tryptophan, this CDR3 likely reflects a read error. This chain links TRBV30 with TRBJ1-1; no clear D gene. CDR3 length: 13 residues. Germline CDR1 reads GTSNPN; CDR2 reads SVGIG (reference sequence). Trimming left V 3 bases short and J 4 bases short, with 12 bases between. The CDR3 here is CAWSIWISTEAFL. In nucleotides, the CDR3 is TGTGCCTGGAGCATATGGATCAGCACTGAAGCTTTCCTT.

This clone was seen a few times. The chain recombines TRBV6-4 with TRBJ1-6, with 7 bases lining up with TRBD1. Germline V lookup: CDR1 MRHNA, CDR2 SNTAGT. The J segment lost 8 bases and the V segment lost 10 bases, leaving 5 bases of the junction unmatched. CDR3 size: 12 residues. The CDR3 here is CATRQGDSPLHF. CDR3 nucleotide sequence: TGTGCCACCCGACAGGGAGATTCACCCCTCCACTTT.

The chain employs TRBV2 and TRBJ2-7; 7 bases line up with TRBD1. J was trimmed by 12 bases and V by 0 bases; bases with no gene match: 5. The germline gives CDR1 SNHLY, CDR2 FYNNEI. This CDR3 has 12 residues. The CDR3 DNA reads TGTGCCAGCAGTGAAGCGGAGGACAGGCTGTACTTC. Amino acids: CASSEAEDRLYF.

V gene TRBV7-9 combines with J gene TRBJ1-1; D is undetermined. Trimming took off 3 bases at V and 0 bases at J, with 5 bases between the two ends. The CDR3 length is 13 residues. CDR1 and CDR2 (germline): SEHNR, FQNEAQ (reference sequence). Here the CDR3 DNA reads TGTGCCAGCAGCTTCCTGGTGAACACTGAAGCTTTCTTT. This codes for CASSFLVNTEAFF.

The gene calls are TRBV6-6 and TRBJ1-3; D remains ambiguous. V lost 2 bases and J lost 2, with 10 bases in between. The CDR3 covers 15 residues. Germline CDR1 is MNHNY and CDR2 is SVGAGI (reference sequence). The CDR3 DNA reads TGTGCCAGCAGTTACCCGGGCGTGACTGGAAACACCATATATTTT. It is translated as CASSYPGVTGNTIYF.

The gene calls are TRBV18 and TRBJ2-1; D unclear. The CDR3 spans 15 residues. Trimming removed 3 bases from V and 6 bases from J, with 15 bases in between. Germline CDR1 is KGHSH and CDR2 is LQKENI. The chain's CDR3 is CASSPWAGLSNEQFF. CDR3 coding DNA: TGTGCCAGCTCACCCTGGGCCGGTTTGAGCAATGAGCAGTTCTTC.

The chain is built from TRBV15 and TRBJ1-4, with TRBD1 matching over 7 bases. J gave up 5 bases and V 4 bases, and 10 bases lay outside the gene matches. The CDR3 contains 16 residues. The germline V gene has CDR1 LNHNV and CDR2 YYDKDF (reference sequence). The CDR3 spells CATSIVKGQRNEKLFF. CDR3 coding DNA: TGTGCCACCAGCATAGTAAAGGGACAGCGAAATGAAAAACTGTTTTTT.